What follows are 5 T cell receptor beta chains derived from one specimen sequenced in a study of T cells after yellow fever vaccination (dated by TCRdb to between 2018 and 2021). The protocol used for the library was 5' RACE. The sequencer was an Illumina NovaSeq 6000. The public reads were run again by TCRdb, first through fastp at Q25 and then through MiXCR, and only productive beta chains were kept. For every CDR3 protein sequence, its rows merge into one entry that carries the most common genes and DNA. Present in this sample are some 260,000 distinct CDR3 sequences, over 4.5% of which were seen just once. Less than 3.5% of the sample is in the top ten clones. Explained via the paper, the treatment or condition label denotes: live attenuated yellow fever vaccine strain. This specimen consisted of CD4+ T cells sorted from PBMCs, obtained on the day of the yellow fever booster vaccination. These receptors were taken from a young man who received the YFV17D yellow fever vaccine.

This clonotype was counted ten times or more. The J gene is TRBJ1-1, the V gene TRBV18, with D maybe TRBD1 (6 bases). The germline CDR1 and CDR2 sequences are KGHSH and LQKENI. The CDR3 has 16 amino acids. V was pared by 2 bases and J by 1 base, with 14 bases between. This chain's CDR3 is CASSPSPGAGNTEAFF. The CDR3 DNA sequence: TGTGCCAGCTCACCATCCCCGGGGGCAGGGAACACTGAAGCTTTCTTT.

The chain joins TRBV5-1 to TRBJ2-3, with unresolved D. Germline V gene sequence: CDR1 SGHRS, CDR2 YFSETQ. The V and J ends lost 0 bases and 5 bases respectively, with 19 bases between them. CDR3 length equals 17 residues. The CDR3 sequence: CASSLVLQISTGDTQYF. CDR3 DNA sequence: TGCGCCAGCAGCTTGGTCCTACAGATAAGCACGGGAGATACGCAGTATTTT.

This clonotype was seen only a few times. The rearrangement links TRBV7-2 to TRBJ1-1; TRBD1 agrees at 10 bases. In germline, CDR1 is SGHTA, CDR2 FQGNSA. CDR3 length: 14 residues. V shed 5 bases and J 5 bases; nucleotides not matched to a gene: 5. CDR3 bases: TGTGCCAGCAGCCGGGACAGGGGAGAAACTGAAGCTTTCTTT. Residues: CASSRDRGETEAFF.

The sample holds a few counts of this clonotype. V gene TRBV6-2 or TRBV6-3 combines with J gene TRBJ2-5, with a weak D call TRBD2 (5 bases). CDR1 and CDR2 from the germline V gene are MNHEY and SVGEGT. Trimming cost V 5 bases and J 5 bases, with 18 bases left between them. The CDR3 length is 15 residues. The CDR3 nucleotides are TGTGCCAGCAGTCTACTACCGAGGGAGTGGGAGACCCAGTACTTC. Amino acid sequence: CASSLLPREWETQYF.

This clonotype was detected only a few times. This chain joins TRBV12-3 or TRBV12-4 and TRBJ2-3; possibly TRBD2 for D (5 bases). Trimming removed 6 bases from V and 0 bases from J, with 13 bases in between. The CDR3 is made up of 15 amino acids. The CDR3 here is CASRALSGSTDTQYF. DNA of the CDR3: TGTGCCAGCAGGGCCCTAAGCGGAAGCACAGATACGCAGTATTTT.